The clone carrying this T cell receptor (beta chain) has just a few counts. The entry originates in a study of blood T cell repertoires in COVID-19. The germline CDR1 and CDR2 sequences are LNHDA and SQIVND (reference sequence). The V gene lost 7 bases and the J gene lost 6 bases, with 21 bases spanning the gap. The length of the CDR3 is 15 residues. Original methodology: Nucleated cell number was recorded as an estimate derived from reference gene primer amplification. Method: immunoSEQ multiplex PCR; TCRdb's copy keeps in-frame clones and lacks some. The V and J calls and clone size come from that table; D and trimming were worked out from the DNA. The table records approximately 440,000 clones, around 89% of them present only once.

The sequence was obtained from a woman in her forties or fifties with COVID-19, enrolled during active disease. Sequencing input: peripheral blood. The V gene is TRBV19, the J gene TRBJ1-2, with TRBD1 as a possible D gene (6 bases). The CDR3 is CASIELKGTSDGYTF. DNA for the CDR3: TGTGCCAGTATAGAACTTAAGGGGACAAGCGATGGCTACACCTTC.